This T cell receptor beta chain is drawn from a study of blood T cell repertoires in COVID-19. This clone was seen only a few times. Per the original methods: For nucleated cells, counts were estimated from reference gene primer amplification. The method was immunoSEQ multiplex PCR; TCRdb's version includes in-frame clones alone and lacks a portion of them. That table furnishes V, J and clone size, whereas the DNA furnished D and trimming. The profile shows 200,000 or so clones, more than 65% of them singletons. The CDR3 spans 16 residues. Germline CDR1 is LGHDT and CDR2 is YNNKEL (reference sequence). J gave up 6 bases and V 0 bases, and 5 bases lay outside the gene matches. Ages ranged from about 18 to 89 years, with residence in approximately 23 US areas. Cohorts were determined from participant-reported clinical history. Donors in Cohort 3 who had recovered were those with two negative PCRs, healthcare professional clearance, or resolution of their symptoms.

Sample: PBMCs or T cells enriched from blood (not recorded which). The chain has TRBV3-1 (or the pseudogene TRBV3-2) and TRBJ1-6, with 7 positions matching TRBD1. The sequence derives from a man aged 35-49 years who had recovered from COVID-19. CDR3 sequence (DNA): TGTGCCAGCAGCCAAGATTGGGGACAGCCTAATTCACCCCTCCACTTT. Protein sequence: CASSQDWGQPNSPLHF.